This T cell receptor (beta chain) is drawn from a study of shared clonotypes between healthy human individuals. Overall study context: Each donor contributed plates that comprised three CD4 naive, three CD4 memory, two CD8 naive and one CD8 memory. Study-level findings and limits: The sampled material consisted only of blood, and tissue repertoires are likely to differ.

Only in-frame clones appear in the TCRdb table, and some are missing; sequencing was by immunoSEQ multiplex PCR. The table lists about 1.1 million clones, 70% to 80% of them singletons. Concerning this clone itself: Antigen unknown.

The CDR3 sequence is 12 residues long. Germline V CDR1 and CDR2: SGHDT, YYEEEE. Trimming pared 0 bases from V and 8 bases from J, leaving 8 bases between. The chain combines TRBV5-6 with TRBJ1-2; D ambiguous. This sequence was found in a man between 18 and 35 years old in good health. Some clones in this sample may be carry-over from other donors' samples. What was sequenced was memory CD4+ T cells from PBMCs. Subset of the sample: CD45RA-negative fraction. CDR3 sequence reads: CASSLGPGGYTF. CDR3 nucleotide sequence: TGTGCCAGCAGCTTGGGACCCGGCGGCTACACCTTC.